The clone carrying this T cell receptor beta chain was observed many times. The antigen is not known. Sorting captured naive CD8 T cells as CD8+CD4-CCR7+CD45RA+. The CDR3 covers 13 residues. Trimming left V 0 bases short and J 3 bases short, with 6 bases between. The germline V gene has CDR1 SEHNR and CDR2 FQNEAQ (reference sequence). This entry belongs to a study of molecular identifiers for immune sequencing clone quantification. Whole-study findings and limits: Clones carrying above 20 RNA copies accounted for over 99% of effector molecules, under 1% in naive cells.

For bulk TCR libraries, previously described methods and listed TCR primers were used. Each CDR3 protein is one row after TCRdb ran MiXCR on the PCR reads. This sample yields approximately 97,000 distinct CDR3 sequences, of which more than 20% are seen a single time; under 1% belongs to the top ten. The sequenced material came from naive CD8+ T cells from blood, with Jurkat cell RNA spiked in. Subset specified: FACS-sorted CD8+CD4-CCR7+CD45RA+ naive T cells. The receptor was isolated from a human donor in good health. Some libraries in this study had Jurkat cell RNA spiked in. The rearrangement uses TRBV7-9 and TRBJ2-7; unclear D gene. DNA of the CDR3: TGTGCCAGCAGCTTAGCGCGGAACTACGAGCAGTACTTC. Translating gives CASSLARNYEQYF.